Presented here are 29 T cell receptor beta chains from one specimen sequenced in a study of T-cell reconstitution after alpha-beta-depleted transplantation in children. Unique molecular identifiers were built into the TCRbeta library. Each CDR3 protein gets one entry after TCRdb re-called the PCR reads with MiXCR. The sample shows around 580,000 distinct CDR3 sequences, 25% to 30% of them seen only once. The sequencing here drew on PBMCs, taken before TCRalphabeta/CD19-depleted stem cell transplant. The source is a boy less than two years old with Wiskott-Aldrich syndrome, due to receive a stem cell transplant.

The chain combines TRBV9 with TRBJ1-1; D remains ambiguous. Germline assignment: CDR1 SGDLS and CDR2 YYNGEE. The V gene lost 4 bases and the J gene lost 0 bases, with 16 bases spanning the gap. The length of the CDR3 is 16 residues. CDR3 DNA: TGTGCCAGCAGCCCCTTGGGTCGGACCATGAACACTGAAGCTTTCTTT. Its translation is CASSPLGRTMNTEAFF.

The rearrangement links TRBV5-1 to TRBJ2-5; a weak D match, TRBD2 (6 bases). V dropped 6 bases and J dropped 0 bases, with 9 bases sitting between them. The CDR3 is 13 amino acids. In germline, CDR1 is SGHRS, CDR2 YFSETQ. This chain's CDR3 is CASNTGDQETQYF. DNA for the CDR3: TGCGCCAGCAATACGGGGGACCAAGAGACCCAGTACTTC.

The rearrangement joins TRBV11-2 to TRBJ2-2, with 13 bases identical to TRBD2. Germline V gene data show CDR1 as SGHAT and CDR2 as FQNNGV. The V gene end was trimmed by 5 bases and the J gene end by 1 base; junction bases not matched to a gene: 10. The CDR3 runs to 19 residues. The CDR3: CASSTKPGLAGLNTGELFF. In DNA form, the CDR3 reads TGTGCCAGCAGCACTAAACCGGGACTAGCGGGGTTGAACACCGGGGAGCTGTTTTTT.

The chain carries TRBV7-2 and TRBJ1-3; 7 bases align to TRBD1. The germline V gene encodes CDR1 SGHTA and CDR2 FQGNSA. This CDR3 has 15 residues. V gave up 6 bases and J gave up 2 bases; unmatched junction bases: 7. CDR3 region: CASRTTGTTGNTIYF. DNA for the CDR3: TGTGCCAGCAGGACGACAGGGACGACTGGAAACACCATATATTTT.

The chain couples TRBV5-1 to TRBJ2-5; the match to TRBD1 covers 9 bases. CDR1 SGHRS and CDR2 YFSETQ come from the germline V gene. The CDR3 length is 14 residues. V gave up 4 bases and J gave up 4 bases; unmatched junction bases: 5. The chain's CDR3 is CASSLRDRAETQYF. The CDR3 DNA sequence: TGCGCCAGCAGCCTAAGGGACAGGGCAGAGACCCAGTACTTC.

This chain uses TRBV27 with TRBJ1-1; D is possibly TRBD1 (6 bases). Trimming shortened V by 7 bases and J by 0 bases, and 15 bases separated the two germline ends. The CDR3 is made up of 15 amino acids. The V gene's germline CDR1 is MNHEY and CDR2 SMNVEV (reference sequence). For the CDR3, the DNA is TGTGCCAGCACCTCCTACAAGGGGGTGAACACTGAAGCTTTCTTT. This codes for CASTSYKGVNTEAFF.

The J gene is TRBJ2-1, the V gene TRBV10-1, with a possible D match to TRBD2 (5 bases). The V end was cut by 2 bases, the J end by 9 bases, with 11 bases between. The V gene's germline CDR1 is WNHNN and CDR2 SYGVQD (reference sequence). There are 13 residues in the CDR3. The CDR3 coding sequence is TGCGCCAGCAGTGAGACCCTCCGGGGTGAGCAGTTCTTC. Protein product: CASSETLRGEQFF.

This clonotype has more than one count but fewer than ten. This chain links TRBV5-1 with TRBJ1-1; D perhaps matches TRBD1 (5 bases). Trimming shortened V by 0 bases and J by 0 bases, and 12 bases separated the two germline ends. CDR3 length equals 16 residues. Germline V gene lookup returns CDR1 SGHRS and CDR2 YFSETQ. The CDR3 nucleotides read TGCGCCAGCAGCTTGGGACGGGGACCCATGAACACTGAAGCTTTCTTT. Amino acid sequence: CASSLGRGPMNTEAFF.

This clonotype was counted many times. The CDR3 region has the DNA TGCGCCAGCAGCTTGGACTCTGGGGCCAACGTCCTGACTTTC. Protein sequence: CASSLDSGANVLTF. The rearrangement uses TRBV5-1 and TRBJ2-6; D remains ambiguous. Germline CDR1 is SGHRS and CDR2 is YFSETQ. This CDR3 comprises 14 residues. V lost 0 bases to trimming and J lost 0 bases, with 1 base between them.

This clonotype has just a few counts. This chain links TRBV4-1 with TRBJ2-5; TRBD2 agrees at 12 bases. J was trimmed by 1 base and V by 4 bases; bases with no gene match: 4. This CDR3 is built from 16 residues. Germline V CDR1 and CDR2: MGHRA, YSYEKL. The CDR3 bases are TGCGCCAGCAGCCCGGGACTAGCGGGCACCCAAGAGACCCAGTACTTC. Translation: CASSPGLAGTQETQYF.

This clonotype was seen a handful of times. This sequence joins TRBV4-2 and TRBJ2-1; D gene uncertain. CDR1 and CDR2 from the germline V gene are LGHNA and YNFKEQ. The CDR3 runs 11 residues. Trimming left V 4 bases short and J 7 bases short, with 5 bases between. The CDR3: CASSLQNEQFF. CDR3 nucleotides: TGTGCCAGCAGCCTACAAAATGAGCAGTTCTTC.

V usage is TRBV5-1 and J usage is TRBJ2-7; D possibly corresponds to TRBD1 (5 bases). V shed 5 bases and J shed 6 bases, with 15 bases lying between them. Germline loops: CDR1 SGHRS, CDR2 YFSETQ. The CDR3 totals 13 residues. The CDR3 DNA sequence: TGCGCCAGCAGAGTGGACACCATGGGCGAGCAGTACTTC. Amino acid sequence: CASRVDTMGEQYF. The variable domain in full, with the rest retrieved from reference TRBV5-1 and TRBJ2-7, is KAGVTQTPRYLIKTRGQQVTLSCSPISGHRSVSWYQQTPGQGLQFLFEYFSETQRNKGNFPGRFSGRQFSNSRSEMNVSTLELGDSALYLCASRVDTMGEQYFGPGTRLTVT.

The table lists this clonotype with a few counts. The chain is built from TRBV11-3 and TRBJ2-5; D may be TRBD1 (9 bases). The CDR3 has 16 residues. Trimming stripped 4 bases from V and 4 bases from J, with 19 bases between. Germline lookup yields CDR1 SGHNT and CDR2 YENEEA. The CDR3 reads CASSSGIAGQGETQYF. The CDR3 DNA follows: TGTGCCAGCAGCTCGGGTATAGCGGGACAGGGAGAGACCCAGTACTTC. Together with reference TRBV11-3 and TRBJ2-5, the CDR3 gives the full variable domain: EAGVVQSPRYKIIEKKQPVAFWCNPISGHNTLYWYLQNLGQGPELLIRYENEEAVDDSQLPKDRFSAERLKGVDSTLKIQPAELGDSAVYLCASSSGIAGQGETQYFGPGTRLLVL.

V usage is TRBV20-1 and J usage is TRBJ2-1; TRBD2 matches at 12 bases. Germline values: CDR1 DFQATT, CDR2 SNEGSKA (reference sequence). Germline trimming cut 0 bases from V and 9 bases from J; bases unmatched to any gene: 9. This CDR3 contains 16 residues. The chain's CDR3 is CSARDSRLAGASEQFF. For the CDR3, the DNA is TGCAGTGCTAGAGATTCCCGACTAGCGGGAGCAAGTGAGCAGTTCTTC.

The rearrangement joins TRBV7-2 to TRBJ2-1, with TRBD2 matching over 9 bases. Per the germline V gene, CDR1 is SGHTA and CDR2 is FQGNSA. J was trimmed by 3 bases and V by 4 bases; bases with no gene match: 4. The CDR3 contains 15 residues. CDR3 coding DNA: TGTGCCAGCAGCTCCGTAGCGGGAGTCTACAATGAGCAGTTCTTC. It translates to CASSSVAGVYNEQFF.

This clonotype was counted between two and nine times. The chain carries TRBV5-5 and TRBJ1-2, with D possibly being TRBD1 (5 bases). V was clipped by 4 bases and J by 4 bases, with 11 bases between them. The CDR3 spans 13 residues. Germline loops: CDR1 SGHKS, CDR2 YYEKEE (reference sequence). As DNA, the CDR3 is TGTGCCAGCAGCCGGAGGGGAGGCTATGGCTACACCTTC. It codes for CASSRRGGYGYTF.

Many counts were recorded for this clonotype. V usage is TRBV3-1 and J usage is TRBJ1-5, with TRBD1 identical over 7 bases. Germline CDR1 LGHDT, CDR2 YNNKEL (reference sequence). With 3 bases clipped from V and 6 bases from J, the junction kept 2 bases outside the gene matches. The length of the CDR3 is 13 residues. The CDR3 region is CASSQQGGQPQHF. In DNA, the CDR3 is TGTGCCAGCAGCCAGCAGGGGGGTCAGCCCCAGCATTTT.

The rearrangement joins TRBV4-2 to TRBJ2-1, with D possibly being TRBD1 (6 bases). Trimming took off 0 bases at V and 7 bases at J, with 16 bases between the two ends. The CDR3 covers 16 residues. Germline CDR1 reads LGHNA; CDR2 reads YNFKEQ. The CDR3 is CASSQEVRGLGNEQFF. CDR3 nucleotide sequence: TGTGCCAGCAGCCAAGAGGTCAGGGGATTGGGAAATGAGCAGTTCTTC.

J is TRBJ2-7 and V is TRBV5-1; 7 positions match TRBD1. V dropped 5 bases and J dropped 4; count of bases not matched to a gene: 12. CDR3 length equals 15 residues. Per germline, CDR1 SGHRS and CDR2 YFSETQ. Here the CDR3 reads CASSLVHRGGYEQYF. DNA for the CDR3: TGCGCCAGCAGTCTTGTCCACAGGGGTGGTTACGAGCAGTACTTC.

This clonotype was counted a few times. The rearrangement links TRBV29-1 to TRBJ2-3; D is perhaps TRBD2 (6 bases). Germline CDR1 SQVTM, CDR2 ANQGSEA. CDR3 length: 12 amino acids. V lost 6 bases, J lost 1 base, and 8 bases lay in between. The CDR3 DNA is TGCAGCGTAGTAGCGGGCACAGATACGCAGTATTTT. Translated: CSVVAGTDTQYF.

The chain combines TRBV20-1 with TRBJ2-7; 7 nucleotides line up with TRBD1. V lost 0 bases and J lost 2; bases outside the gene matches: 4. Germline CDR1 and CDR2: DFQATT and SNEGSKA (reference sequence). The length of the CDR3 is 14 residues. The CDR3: CSARDVGGAYEQYF. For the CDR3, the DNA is TGCAGTGCTAGAGATGTAGGGGGCGCCTACGAGCAGTACTTC.

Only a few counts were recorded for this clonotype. The CDR3 bases are TGCGCCAGCAGGAAGGGGCTAGCGGGATCCTACGAGCAGTACTTC. As protein: CASRKGLAGSYEQYF. The chain recombines TRBV5-1 with TRBJ2-7; 9 positions agree with TRBD2. From germline, CDR1 is SGHRS and CDR2 YFSETQ. The length of the CDR3 is 15 residues. Trimming cost V 5 bases and J 1 base; bases outside gene matches: 7.

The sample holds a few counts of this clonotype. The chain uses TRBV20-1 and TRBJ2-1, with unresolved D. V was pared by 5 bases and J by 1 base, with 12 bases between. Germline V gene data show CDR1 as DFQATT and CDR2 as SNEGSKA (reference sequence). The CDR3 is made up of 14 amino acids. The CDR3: CSAPSRSSYNEQFF. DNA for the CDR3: TGCAGTGCTCCTAGTCGGAGTTCCTACAATGAGCAGTTCTTC.

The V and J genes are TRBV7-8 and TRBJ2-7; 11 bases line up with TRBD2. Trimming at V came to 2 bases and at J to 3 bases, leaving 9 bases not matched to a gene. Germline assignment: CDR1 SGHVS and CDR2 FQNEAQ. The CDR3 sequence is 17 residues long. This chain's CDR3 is CASSLSPGTSGYYEQYF. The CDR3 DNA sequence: TGTGCCAGCAGCTTAAGCCCCGGGACTAGCGGATACTACGAGCAGTACTTC.

CDR3 nucleotide sequence: TGCGCCAGCAGCTTCACCCCCGAAGAGACCCAGTACTTC. Amino acids: CASSFTPEETQYF. The chain joins TRBV5-1 to TRBJ2-5; D is ambiguous. Germline assignment: CDR1 SGHRS and CDR2 YFSETQ. The CDR3 runs to 13 residues. Deletions cut 2 bases from V and 3 bases from J, with 8 bases between.

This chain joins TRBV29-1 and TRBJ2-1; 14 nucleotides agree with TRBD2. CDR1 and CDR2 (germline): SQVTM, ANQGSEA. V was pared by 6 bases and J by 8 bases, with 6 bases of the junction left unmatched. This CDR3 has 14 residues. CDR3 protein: CSVPTSGRVYEQFF. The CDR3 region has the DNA TGCAGCGTCCCGACTAGCGGGAGGGTATATGAGCAGTTCTTC.

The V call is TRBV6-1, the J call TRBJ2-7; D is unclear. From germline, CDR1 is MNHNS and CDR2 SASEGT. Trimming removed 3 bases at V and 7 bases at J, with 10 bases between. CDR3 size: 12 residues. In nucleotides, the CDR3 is TGTGCCAGCAGTGACTTACAGAGGGAGCAGTACTTC. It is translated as CASSDLQREQYF.

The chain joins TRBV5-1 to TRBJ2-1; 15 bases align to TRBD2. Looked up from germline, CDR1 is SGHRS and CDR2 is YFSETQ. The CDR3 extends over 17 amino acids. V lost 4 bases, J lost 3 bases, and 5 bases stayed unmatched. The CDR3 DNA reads TGCGCCAGCAGCCCAGGACTAGCGGGAGGGGGCTACAATGAGCAGTTCTTC. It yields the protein CASSPGLAGGGYNEQFF.

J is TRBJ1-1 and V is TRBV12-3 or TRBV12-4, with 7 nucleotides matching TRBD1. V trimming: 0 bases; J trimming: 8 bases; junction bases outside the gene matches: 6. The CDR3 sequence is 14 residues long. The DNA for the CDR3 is TGTGCCAGCAGTTTAGCGCTGGCAGGGGGGGAAGCTTTCTTT. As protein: CASSLALAGGEAFF.